This passage covers 29 T cell receptor beta chains from one sample sequenced in a study of early T cells in non-severe SARS-CoV-2 infection. TCRdb passed the 5' RACE reads through MiXCR, listing each CDR3 protein once. The sample contains some 70,000 distinct CDR3 sequences, 10% to 15% of which appear only once. The sequencing input was whole blood. The receptors originated from an adult who was a healthcare worker with PCR-confirmed SARS-CoV-2 infection or an uninfected control (not recorded which).

This clonotype was counted ten times or more. This chain joins TRBV28 and TRBJ2-7; 7 bases are a match to TRBD2. CDR3 size: 15 residues. V was clipped by 2 bases and J by 4 bases; unmatched bases: 8. Germline lookup yields CDR1 MDHEN and CDR2 SYDVKM. The CDR3 reads CASSLGGGPRYEQYF. The CDR3 DNA follows: TGTGCCAGCAGTTTAGGGGGAGGGCCTCGGTACGAGCAGTACTTC.

This chain connects TRBV27 to TRBJ1-1; D is unclear. Germline loops: CDR1 MNHEY, CDR2 SMNVEV (reference sequence). The V end was cut by 4 bases, the J end by 3 bases, with 18 bases between. The CDR3 sequence is 16 residues long. Written as DNA, the CDR3 is TGTGCCAGCAGTTACGGTCCGGGAAGAATGGACACTGAAGCTTTCTTT. It encodes CASSYGPGRMDTEAFF.

As concerns this clonotype: A read error may explain this, as a much larger clone is one base away. The chain uses TRBV7-9 and TRBJ2-7; weak D call: TRBD1 (5 bases). This CDR3 has 12 amino acids. CDR1 and CDR2 (germline): SEHNR, FQNEAQ (reference sequence). CDR3 DNA: TGTGTCACCTCCGCCCAGGGTTACGAGCAGTACTTC. Encoded protein: CVTSAQGYEQYF.

There are a few counts of this clonotype. This rearrangement joins TRBV29-1 to TRBJ1-1; unclear D gene. The ends were cut back, 8 bases at V and 5 bases at J, with 6 bases in the middle. This CDR3 comprises 9 residues. Germline V gene sequence: CDR1 SQVTM, CDR2 ANQGSEA. CDR3 sequence: CSPRTEAFF. As DNA, the CDR3 is TGCAGCCCGAGGACTGAAGCTTTCTTT.

This chain uses TRBV24-1 with TRBJ2-3, with a tentative D call TRBD1 (6 bases). The CDR3 runs to 15 residues. CDR1 and CDR2 from the germline V gene are KGHDR and SFDVKD. The V end lost 7 bases, the J end lost 2 bases, and 15 bases lay between the germline ends. Here the CDR3 DNA reads TGTGCCACCAGCCACGGTAGGGACAACACAGATACGCAGTATTTT. Amino acids: CATSHGRDNTDTQYF.

This clonotype was counted only a few times. This chain connects TRBV28 to TRBJ1-2, with D maybe TRBD1 (5 bases). Trimming removed 3 bases from V and 3 bases from J, with 29 bases in between. In germline, CDR1 is MDHEN, CDR2 SYDVKM. The CDR3 is 20 amino acids. This CDR3 reads CASSLGDRISIADRDYGYTF. The CDR3 DNA follows: TGTGCCAGCAGTTTGGGTGACAGAATAAGCATCGCAGACCGAGACTATGGCTACACCTTC.

This clonotype was counted many times. This sequence joins TRBV13 and TRBJ2-5; possible D gene TRBD1, 6 bases. Germline lookup yields CDR1 PRHDT and CDR2 FYEKMQ (reference sequence). This CDR3 comprises 16 residues. Trimming left V 0 bases short and J 3 bases short, with 14 bases between. The CDR3, as DNA: TGTGCCAGCAGCTTAGGGTGGGGCGCAGGGGAAGAGACCCAGTACTTC. It specifies CASSLGWGAGEETQYF.

This clonotype was counted ten times or more. CDR3 amino acids: CSVLGLTTYNEQFF. In nucleotides, the CDR3 is TGCAGCGTCCTTGGGCTAACAACCTACAATGAGCAGTTCTTC. V is TRBV29-1 and J is TRBJ2-1, with unresolved D. The CDR3 totals 14 residues. Trimming removed 6 bases at V and 2 bases at J, with 14 bases between. Germline V gene sequence: CDR1 SQVTM, CDR2 ANQGSEA.

The V gene is TRBV20-1, the J gene TRBJ2-1; 9 bases are a match to TRBD2. The CDR3 covers 16 residues. The V and J ends lost 3 bases and 4 bases, in that order; junction bases with no gene match: 10. Per the germline V gene, CDR1 is DFQATT and CDR2 is SNEGSKA (reference sequence). The DNA of the CDR3 is TGCAGTGCTAGTTCCCTGCTAGCGGGATTTTACAATGAGCAGTTCTTC. Amino acids: CSASSLLAGFYNEQFF.

The table lists this clonotype with many counts. The chain employs TRBV6-2 or TRBV6-3 and TRBJ2-7; D unclear. Trimming took off 4 bases at V and 0 bases at J, with 4 bases between the two ends. The CDR3 sequence is 12 residues long. CDR1 MNHEY and CDR2 SVGEGT come from the germline V gene. The CDR3 nucleotides are TGTGCCAGCAGTTCCACCTCCTACGAGCAGTACTTC. Translated, it gives CASSSTSYEQYF.

In this sample, this clonotype turned up many times. This chain links TRBV6-1 with TRBJ1-5; D possibly corresponds to TRBD1 (6 bases). Germline V gene sequence: CDR1 MNHNS, CDR2 SASEGT. With 6 bases removed from V and 7 bases from J, the gap between germline ends came to 16 bases. This CDR3 is built from 14 residues. The CDR3 nucleotides are TGTGCCAGCAGCTCAGGGGCAGAAGGCCAGCCCCAGCATTTT. As protein: CASSSGAEGQPQHF.

This clonotype was seen many times. The chain is built from TRBV10-3 and TRBJ2-1; tentatively, D is TRBD1 (6 bases). V lost 10 bases and J 1 base, leaving 14 bases between the germline ends. CDR1 is ENHRY, CDR2 SYGVKD, per germline. This CDR3 has 14 residues. CDR3: CATKQGGSYNEQFF. The DNA for the CDR3 is TGTGCCACGAAACAGGGTGGTTCCTACAATGAGCAGTTCTTC.

This clonotype showed up many times. The chain couples TRBV2 to TRBJ1-1; possibly TRBD1 for D (5 bases). Looked up from germline, CDR1 is SNHLY and CDR2 is FYNNEI. Trimming removed 2 bases from V and 0 bases from J, with 10 bases in between. The CDR3 consists of 15 residues. The CDR3 here is CASSEQGGVNTEAFF. The DNA for the CDR3 is TGTGCCAGCAGTGAACAGGGCGGTGTGAACACTGAAGCTTTCTTT. The full variable domain, with the rest looked up from reference TRBV2 and TRBJ1-1, is EPEVTQTPSHQVTQMGQEVILRCVPISNHLYFYWYRQILGQKVEFLVSFYNNEISEKSEIFDDQFSVERPDGSNFTLKIRSTKLEDSAMYFCASSEQGGVNTEAFFGQGTRLTVV.

This clonotype was detected many times. The V call is TRBV20-1, the J call TRBJ2-7; 7 bases are shared with TRBD1. Germline assignment: CDR1 DFQATT and CDR2 SNEGSKA (reference sequence). The V and J ends lost 1 base and 4 bases, in that order; junction bases with no gene match: 10. The CDR3 length is 15 residues. In nucleotides, the CDR3 is TGCAGTGCTAGAGGGGGACAGTCGAAAAGATACGAGCAGTACTTC. This sequence encodes CSARGGQSKRYEQYF.

The sample holds many counts of this clonotype. The rearrangement links TRBV7-9 to TRBJ2-3, with 7 bases lining up with TRBD2. Germline V gene data show CDR1 as SEHNR and CDR2 as FQNEAQ (reference sequence). J was trimmed by 3 bases and V by 4 bases; bases with no gene match: 7. The length of the CDR3 is 15 residues. The CDR3: CASSSRESWTDTQYF. CDR3 bases: TGTGCCAGCAGCTCGCGGGAGAGTTGGACAGATACGCAGTATTTT.

There are many counts of this clonotype. V gene TRBV29-1 combines with J gene TRBJ2-3, with D perhaps TRBD1 (6 bases). CDR3 length: 12 residues. Trimming cost V 4 bases and J 2 bases, with 7 bases left between them. The germline CDR1 and CDR2 sequences are SQVTM and ANQGSEA. CDR3 nucleotide sequence: TGCAGCGTTGGGACAGCCACAGATACGCAGTATTTT. This sequence encodes CSVGTATDTQYF.

This clonotype occurred many times. This chain uses TRBV20-1 with TRBJ2-7, with D unresolved. This CDR3 has 11 residues. Germline V gene data show CDR1 as DFQATT and CDR2 as SNEGSKA (reference sequence). The V and J ends lost 6 bases and 3 bases respectively, with 9 bases between them. In DNA form, the CDR3 reads TGCAGTGCAGTAGGCAACTACGAGCAGTACTTC. Translation gives CSAVGNYEQYF.

This clonotype was seen more than once but under ten times. The J gene is TRBJ2-1, the V gene TRBV19; a possible D gene is TRBD2 (6 bases). Per the germline V gene, CDR1 is LNHDA and CDR2 is SQIVND (reference sequence). CDR3 size: 13 residues. Trimming took off 1 base at V and 12 bases at J, with 13 bases between the two ends. The CDR3 region is CASSIGSRGGQFF. Written as DNA, the CDR3 is TGTGCCAGTAGTATAGGCTCGCGGGGTGGGCAGTTCTTC.

This clonotype was seen repeatedly, ten times or more. This rearrangement joins TRBV24-1 to TRBJ1-5, with a possible D match to TRBD1 (5 bases). With 4 bases removed from V and 6 bases from J, the gap between germline ends came to 9 bases. The CDR3 covers 13 residues. Germline lookup yields CDR1 KGHDR and CDR2 SFDVKD. The DNA for the CDR3 is TGTGCCACCAGTGACCTAGACAGTCAGCCCCAGCATTTT. The encoded protein is CATSDLDSQPQHF.

This clonotype was seen at least ten times. The CDR3 reads CSVLPGGQGADYEQYF. The CDR3 DNA reads as TGCAGCGTTCTACCCGGAGGCCAGGGGGCCGACTACGAGCAGTACTTC. This chain uses TRBV29-1 with TRBJ2-7; 8 bases are a match to TRBD1. J was trimmed by 3 bases and V by 5 bases; bases with no gene match: 15. CDR1 SQVTM and CDR2 ANQGSEA come from the germline V gene. The CDR3 loop spans 16 amino acids.

Ten or more counts support this clonotype. The chain combines TRBV18 with TRBJ1-2; no definite D call. CDR1 KGHSH and CDR2 LQKENI come from the germline V gene. With 0 bases removed from V and 8 bases from J, the gap between germline ends came to 7 bases. The CDR3 extends over 12 amino acids. The CDR3 sequence: CASSPPGEGYTF. The DNA of the CDR3 is TGTGCCAGCTCACCACCCGGAGAAGGCTACACCTTC.

This clonotype was seen more than once but under ten times. This chain connects TRBV20-1 to TRBJ2-7; possibly TRBD1 for D (6 bases). Germline-derived CDR1 and CDR2 are DFQATT and SNEGSKA (reference sequence). V shed 6 bases and J shed 0 bases, with 12 bases lying between them. The CDR3 length is 13 residues. The CDR3 DNA is TGCAGTGCCCCGGGACACGACTCCTACGAGCAGTACTTC. Protein: CSAPGHDSYEQYF.

V usage is TRBV25-1 and J usage is TRBJ2-7; possible D gene TRBD2, 5 bases. Germline CDR1 is MGHDK and CDR2 is SYGVNS. With 3 bases removed from V and 9 bases from J, the gap between germline ends came to 27 bases. The CDR3 spans 17 residues. The CDR3 spells CASSDYSARLGRGLQYF. The CDR3 coding sequence is TGTGCCAGCAGTGATTACTCGGCTCGACTGGGGAGAGGATTGCAGTACTTC.

The J gene is TRBJ2-3, the V gene TRBV7-9; D is undetermined. V was clipped by 1 base and J by 5 bases, with 4 bases between them. Germline loops: CDR1 SEHNR, CDR2 FQNEAQ (reference sequence). The CDR3 runs 12 residues. The CDR3 DNA is TGTGCCAGCAGCTTAGAGGAAGATACGCAGTATTTT. Its protein is CASSLEEDTQYF.

This clonotype was detected a few times. The rearrangement joins TRBV6-1 to TRBJ1-2; no firm D call. Germline V gives CDR1 MNHNS, CDR2 SASEGT. The CDR3 has 14 amino acids. The V end was cut by 2 bases, the J end by 8 bases, with 15 bases between. The CDR3 is CASSEWEAKRGYTF. CDR3 sequence (DNA): TGTGCCAGCAGTGAATGGGAGGCCAAGCGAGGCTACACCTTC.

This clonotype was found a few times. A much larger clonotype is one base distant, so this may be a read error. This chain joins TRBV6-5 and TRBJ2-6; TRBD1 aligns across 7 bases. The CDR3 has 16 amino acids. CDR1 is MNHEY, CDR2 SVGAGI, per germline. CDR3 in amino acids: CASSYGTEAGANILTF. DNA for the CDR3: TGTGCCAGCAGTTACGGGACAGAGGCTGGGGCCAACATCCTGACTTTC.

The table lists this clonotype with a few counts. The V call is TRBV4-1, the J call TRBJ2-1; tentative D call: TRBD1 (6 bases). The CDR3 has 15 residues. The germline gives CDR1 MGHRA, CDR2 YSYEKL. V was cut by 4 bases and J by 3 bases, with 13 bases left in between. The DNA for the CDR3 is TGCGCCAGCAGCCTGCGGCAGGGGTACTACAATGAGCAGTTCTTC. Translating it yields CASSLRQGYYNEQFF.

The genes are TRBV19 and TRBJ2-3, with 14 bases aligning to TRBD2. Germline V lookup: CDR1 LNHDA, CDR2 SQIVND (reference sequence). This CDR3 comprises 17 residues. J gave up 5 bases and V 4 bases, and 8 bases lay outside the gene matches. CDR3 amino acids: CASSTPGLAGVGDTQYF. The CDR3 DNA reads as TGTGCCAGTAGTACCCCGGGACTAGCGGGAGTCGGAGATACGCAGTATTTT. Supplemented by reference TRBV19 and TRBJ2-3, the full variable domain reads DGGITQSPKYLFRKEGQNVTLSCEQNLNHDAMYWYRQDPGQGLRLIYYSQIVNDFQKGDIAEGYSVSREKKESFPLTVTSAQKNPTAFYLCASSTPGLAGVGDTQYFGPGTRLTVL.

This chain links TRBV7-9 with TRBJ1-2; 8 bases fit TRBD1. V gave up 5 bases and J gave up 8 bases; unmatched junction bases: 10. This CDR3 has 14 residues. Germline CDR1 is SEHNR and CDR2 is FQNEAQ (reference sequence). The CDR3 loop is CASSATQGADGYTF. DNA of the CDR3: TGTGCCAGCAGCGCAACTCAGGGGGCGGACGGCTACACCTTC. Full variable domain (rest looked up from reference TRBV7-9 and TRBJ1-2): DTGVSQNPRHKITKRGQNVTFRCDPISEHNRLYWYRQTLGQGPEFLTYFQNEAQLEKSRLLSDRFSAERPKGSFSTLEIQRTEQGDSAMYLCASSATQGADGYTFGSGTRLTVV.